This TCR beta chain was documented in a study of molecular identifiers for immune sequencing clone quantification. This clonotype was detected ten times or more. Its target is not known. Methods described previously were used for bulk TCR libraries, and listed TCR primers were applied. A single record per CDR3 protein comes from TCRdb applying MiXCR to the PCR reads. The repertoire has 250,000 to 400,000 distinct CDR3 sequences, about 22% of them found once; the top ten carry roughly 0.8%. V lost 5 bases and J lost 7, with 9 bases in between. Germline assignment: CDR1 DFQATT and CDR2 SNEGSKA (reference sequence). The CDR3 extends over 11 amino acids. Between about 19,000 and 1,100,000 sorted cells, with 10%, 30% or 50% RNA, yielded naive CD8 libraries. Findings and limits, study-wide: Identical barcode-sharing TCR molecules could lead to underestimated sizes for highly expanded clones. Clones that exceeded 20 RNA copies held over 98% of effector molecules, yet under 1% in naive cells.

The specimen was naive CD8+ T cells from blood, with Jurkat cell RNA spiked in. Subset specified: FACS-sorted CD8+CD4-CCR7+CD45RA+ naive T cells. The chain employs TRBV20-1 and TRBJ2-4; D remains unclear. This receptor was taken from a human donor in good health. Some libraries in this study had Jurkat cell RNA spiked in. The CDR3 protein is CSALIPNIQYF. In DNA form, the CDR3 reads TGCAGTGCTCTGATTCCGAACATTCAGTACTTC.